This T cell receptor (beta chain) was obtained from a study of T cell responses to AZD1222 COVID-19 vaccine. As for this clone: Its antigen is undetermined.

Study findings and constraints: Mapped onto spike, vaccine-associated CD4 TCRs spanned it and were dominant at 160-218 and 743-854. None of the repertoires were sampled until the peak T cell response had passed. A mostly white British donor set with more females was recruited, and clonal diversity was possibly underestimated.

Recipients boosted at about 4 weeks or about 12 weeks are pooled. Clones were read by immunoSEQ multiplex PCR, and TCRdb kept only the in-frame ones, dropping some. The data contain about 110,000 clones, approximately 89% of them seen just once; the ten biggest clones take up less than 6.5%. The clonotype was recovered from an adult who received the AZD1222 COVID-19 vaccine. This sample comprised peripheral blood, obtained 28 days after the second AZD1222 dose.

The CDR3 sequence is CSVEGDSYGYTF. CDR3 nucleotide sequence: TGCAGCGTTGAAGGGGACAGCTATGGCTACACCTTC. The gene calls are TRBV29-1 and TRBJ1-2, with 7 bases that match TRBD1. The CDR3 runs to 12 residues. Germline CDR1 is SQVTM and CDR2 is ANQGSEA. V was clipped by 1 base and J by 4 bases; unmatched bases: 0.